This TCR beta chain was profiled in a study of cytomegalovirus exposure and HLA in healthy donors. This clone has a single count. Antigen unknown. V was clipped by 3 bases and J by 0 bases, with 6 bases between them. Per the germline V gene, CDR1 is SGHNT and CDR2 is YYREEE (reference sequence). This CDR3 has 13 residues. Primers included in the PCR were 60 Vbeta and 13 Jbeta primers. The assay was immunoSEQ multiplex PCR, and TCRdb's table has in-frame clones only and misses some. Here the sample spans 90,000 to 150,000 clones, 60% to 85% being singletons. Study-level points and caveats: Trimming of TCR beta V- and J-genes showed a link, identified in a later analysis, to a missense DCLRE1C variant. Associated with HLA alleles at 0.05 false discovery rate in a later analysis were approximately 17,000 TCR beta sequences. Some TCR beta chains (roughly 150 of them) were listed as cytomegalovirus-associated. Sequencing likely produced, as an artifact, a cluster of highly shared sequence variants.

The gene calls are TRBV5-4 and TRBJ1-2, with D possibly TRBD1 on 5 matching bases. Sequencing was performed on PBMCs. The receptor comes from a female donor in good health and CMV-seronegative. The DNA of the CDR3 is TGTGCCAGCAGCTCAGGGTCTAACTATGGCTACACCTTC. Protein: CASSSGSNYGYTF.